Listed below are T cell receptor beta chains from one sample, sequenced in a study of blood T cell repertoires in COVID-19. Data came from immunoSEQ multiplex PCR; TCRdb stores just in-frame clones and leaves some out. Seen here are under 400,000 clones, 80% to 90% observed once, and the top ten hold more than 9%. Sample: peripheral blood. The receptors derive from a woman aged 25 to 39 with COVID-19, enrolled during active disease. Each CDR3 is given with its conserved first and last residue. The order of the fields is D gene, clone size, V gene, J gene, CDR3 DNA, CDR3 protein. D genes are given only for firm matches. Size values are once, few and many counts, or a class for expanded clones, and some rows have none.

>.|.|TRBV4-1|TRBJ2-7
TGCGCCAGCAGCCAACTCCCTCGGGGGACAGTGAACTACGAGCAGTACTTC
CASSQLPRGTVNYEQYF
>.|.|TRBV4-1|TRBJ1-5
TGCGCCAGCAGCCAAGGATCCGCCTACAATCAGCCCCAGCATTTT
CASSQGSAYNQPQHF
>.|once|TRBV7-9|TRBJ1-1
TGTGCCAGCAGCTTGAGGAGGGCGTCAGCAGACACTGAAGCTTTCTTT
CASSLRRASADTEAFF
>.|.|TRBV7-9|TRBJ2-7
TGTGCCAGCAGAGTAGCGGAAGGGGTAGGGCTGTACTTC
CASRVAEGVGLYF
>.|.|TRBV27|TRBJ1-6
TGTGCCAGCAGTCCCTTGGCGGGGGGAGGTTCACCCCTCCACTTT
CASSPLAGGGSPLHF
>TRBD1|few|TRBV25-1|TRBJ2-5
TGTGCCAGCAGGACAGGGGGCCCCGTAGGGACCCAGTACTTC
CASRTGGPVGTQYF
>.|once|TRBV18|TRBJ2-3
TGTGCCAGCTCACCACCGTATAGCGGCCCCGCAGATACGCAGTATTTT
CASSPPYSGPADTQYF
>TRBD1|.|TRBV5-5|TRBJ2-7
TGTGCCAGCAGCTCAAACCGGGACAGGGGAGAAGAGCAGTACTTC
CASSSNRDRGEEQYF
>.|.|TRBV30|TRBJ2-3
TGTGCCTGGAGTAAGGGGGAGGGCGGTTCCGATACGCAGTATTTT
CAWSKGEGGSDTQYF
>.|.|TRBV11-3|TRBJ2-5
TGTGCCAGCAGCTACAGGGCGAGAGAGACCCAGTACTTC
CASSYRARETQYF
>TRBD2|.|TRBV19|TRBJ2-2
TGTGCCAGCGGACTAGCCGCGAACACCGGGGAGCTGTTTTTT
CASGLAANTGELFF
>.|.|TRBV5-5|TRBJ1-3
TGTGCCAGCAGCTCAACAGGGACATCTGGAAACACCATATATTTT
CASSSTGTSGNTIYF
>.|few|TRBV2|TRBJ1-2
TGTGCCAGCACGAGGCAGGGTGTCTATGGCTACACCTTC
CASTRQGVYGYTF
>.|.|TRBV7-2|TRBJ2-3
TGTGCCAGCAGCTTAGTTCAGGGTCGGACAGATACGCAGTATTTT
CASSLVQGRTDTQYF
>TRBD1|.|TRBV11-2|TRBJ2-3
TGTGCCAGCAGCCGGGACAGGGATGATACGCAGTATTTT
CASSRDRDDTQYF
>.|few|TRBV28|TRBJ2-7
TGTGCCAGCAGTTCAGGGGTTAGCTCCTACGAGCAGTACTTC
CASSSGVSSYEQYF
>TRBD2|.|TRBV5-1|TRBJ2-3
TGCGCCAGCAGCCGAAGACTAGCGGGGAGCACAGATACGCAGTATTTT
CASSRRLAGSTDTQYF
>TRBD1|.|TRBV28|TRBJ1-4
TGTGCCAGCAGACAGGACAGGGGAGAAAAAAAACTGTTTTTT
CASRQDRGEKKLFF
>.|.|TRBV7-2|TRBJ2-7
TGTGCCAGCAGCTTAGCGGTAACTACACTTTACGAGCAGTACTTC
CASSLAVTTLYEQYF
>.|.|TRBV5-6|TRBJ1-2
TGTGCCAGCAGCTTGACAGGACTACTCTATGGCTACACCTTC
CASSLTGLLYGYTF
>TRBD1|.|TRBV24-1|TRBJ2-7
TGTGCCACCAGTGATACCCATGCAGGGGGCTACGAGCAGTACTTC
CATSDTHAGGYEQYF
>TRBD2|once|TRBV7-9|TRBJ2-1
TGTGCCAGCAGCTCTCTTTCTAGCGGGACCAATGAGCAGTTCTTC
CASSSLSSGTNEQFF
>.|.|TRBV13|TRBJ2-4
TGTGCCAGCAGCTTACTAGGAGGACTAGCCAAAAACATTCAGTACTTC
CASSLLGGLAKNIQYF
>.|.|TRBV7-2|TRBJ2-7
TGTGCCAGCAGCCCAGGGGCCGGGAACCAGTACTTC
CASSPGAGNQYF
>TRBD1|.|TRBV5-8|TRBJ2-7
TGTGCCAGCACCCGAGGACAGGGGGGGACCTACGAGCAGTACTTC
CASTRGQGGTYEQYF
>.|.|TRBV6-5|TRBJ2-7
TGTGCCAGCAGTTACTCGGAGCGGACCGAGCAGTACTTC
CASSYSERTEQYF
>.|.|TRBV12-3/TRBV12-4|TRBJ2-1
TGTGCCAGCAGTTTCGACGGGTTCAATGAGCAGTTCTTC
CASSFDGFNEQFF
>TRBD2|.|TRBV30|TRBJ2-7
TGTGCCTGGAGTGAGGGGGTAGCGGGAGGGGACGAGCAGTACTTC
CAWSEGVAGGDEQYF
>.|once|TRBV9|TRBJ2-7
TGTGCCAGCAGCGTAAGTGGGGACTTGACCTACGAGCAGTACTTC
CASSVSGDLTYEQYF
>.|.|TRBV28|TRBJ2-1
TGTGCCAGCAGTCTAGCGTCATGGAATGAGCAGTTCTTC
CASSLASWNEQFF
>.|.|TRBV13|TRBJ1-1
TGTGCCAGCCAGGGACACCTGAACACTGAAGCTTTCTTT
CASQGHLNTEAFF
>TRBD2|.|TRBV19|TRBJ2-1
TGTGCCAGTAGTAAAAAGACTAGCGGGAGGGGATACAATGAGCAGTTCTTC
CASSKKTSGRGYNEQFF
>.|once|TRBV28|TRBJ2-5
TGTGCCAGCAGGTTAAGGGGGATGGAGACCCAGTACTTC
CASRLRGMETQYF
>TRBD1|.|TRBV27|TRBJ2-7
TGTGCCAGCAGTCTACCGGGACAGGGCTTCCACGAGCAGTACTTC
CASSLPGQGFHEQYF
>TRBD1|.|TRBV15|TRBJ1-5
TGTGCCACCAGCAGAGAGGACAGGGAGGGCAATCAGCCCCAGCATTTT
CATSREDREGNQPQHF
>.|.|TRBV9|TRBJ1-4
TGTGCCAGCAGCGTAGCTCAGGAGGGACTGAATGAAAAACTGTTTTTT
CASSVAQEGLNEKLFF
>TRBD2|.|TRBV5-1|TRBJ2-1
TGCGCCAGCAGCCCGATAGCGGGAGTGGGGTACAATGAGCAGTTCTTC
CASSPIAGVGYNEQFF
>TRBD1|.|TRBV2|TRBJ1-6
TGTGCCAGAGGGACAGTGGGTTCTAGCTCCTATAATTCACCCCTCCACTTT
CARGTVGSSSYNSPLHF
>.|.|TRBV6-5|TRBJ2-1
TGTGCCAGCAGTTACTCGGGACTCGCCTACAATGAGCAGTTCTTC
CASSYSGLAYNEQFF
>TRBD1|.|TRBV19|TRBJ1-1
TGTGCCAGTAGTCGACAGGGGGCCCCCGCAAGAGCTTTCTTT
CASSRQGAPARAFF
>.|.|TRBV27|TRBJ1-5
TGTGCCAGCAGTTTATACCCCCCACAGGGAAGCAATCAGCCCCAGCATTTT
CASSLYPPQGSNQPQHF
>TRBD2|.|TRBV18|TRBJ2-7
TGTGCCAGCTCCCTAGCGGGAGCAGGGTACGAGCAGTACTTC
CASSLAGAGYEQYF
>.|.|TRBV3-1/TRBV3-2|TRBJ2-1
TGTGCCAGCAGCTATACCCTATACAATGAGCAGTTCTTC
CASSYTLYNEQFF
>.|.|TRBV7-3|TRBJ1-5
TGTGCCAGCAGCTATTGGGGAGTCCAGCAGCCCCAGCATTTT
CASSYWGVQQPQHF
>.|.|TRBV7-8|TRBJ2-7
TGTGCCAGCAGCTTAGGTGGAACAGGGAAGTACGAGCAGTACTTC
CASSLGGTGKYEQYF